The 24 T cell receptor beta chains listed next were all sequenced from one sample in a study of T cell responses to AZD1222 COVID-19 vaccine. Libraries were prepared by immunoSEQ multiplex PCR; TCRdb keeps only in-frame clonotypes and omits some of them. The table lists 120,000 to 150,000 clones, around 83% of them singletons. Material: peripheral blood, obtained 28 days after the second AZD1222 dose. The receptors shown here come from an adult who received the AZD1222 COVID-19 vaccine.

The chain joins TRBV3-1 (or the pseudogene TRBV3-2) to TRBJ1-6, with D perhaps matching TRBD1 (5 bases). CDR3 length equals 12 residues. The V end was cut by 6 bases, the J end by 10 bases, with 10 bases between. The germline gives CDR1 LGHDT, CDR2 YNNKEL (reference sequence). CDR3 coding DNA: TGTGCCAGCAGTCGGACAAAATCACCCCTCCACTTT. Translating it yields CASSRTKSPLHF.

The chain is built from TRBV4-2 and TRBJ1-2; D ambiguous. Germline V CDR1 and CDR2: LGHNA, YNFKEQ. This CDR3 comprises 14 residues. Trimming took off 0 bases at V and 2 bases at J, with 7 bases between the two ends. The CDR3 DNA reads as TGTGCCAGCAGCCAAGATGAGTGGAACTATGGCTACACCTTC. This gives the protein CASSQDEWNYGYTF.

This chain uses TRBV29-1 with TRBJ2-1; weak D call: TRBD1 (6 bases). V lost 6 bases to trimming and J lost 0 bases, with 24 bases between them. Germline V CDR1 and CDR2: SQVTM, ANQGSEA. The CDR3 has 18 amino acids. The DNA for the CDR3 is TGCAGCGTCCCAAAAGGGTTTCTGGGGGCCCTCTCCTACAATGAGCAGTTCTTC. The encoded protein is CSVPKGFLGALSYNEQFF.

The chain couples TRBV27 to TRBJ2-5; D uncertain. The CDR3 extends over 14 amino acids. The germline V and J ends were trimmed by 4 bases and 2 bases, with 11 bases remaining between them. The germline gives CDR1 MNHEY, CDR2 SMNVEV (reference sequence). The CDR3 bases are TGTGCCAGCAGTTCAAGGAGAGCTCAAGAGACCCAGTACTTC. Its translation is CASSSRRAQETQYF.

The CDR3 loop reads CATSSLETAAYSYEQYF. In nucleotides, the CDR3 is TGTGCCACCAGCAGCCTTGAGACAGCAGCTTACTCCTACGAGCAGTACTTC. V and J are TRBV15 and TRBJ2-7, with D tentatively TRBD1 (5 bases). This CDR3 is 17 amino acids long. Germline V CDR1 and CDR2: LNHNV, YYDKDF (reference sequence). The V and J ends lost 3 bases and 0 bases respectively, with 18 bases between them.

The chain employs TRBV28 and TRBJ1-1; no definite D call. V dropped 5 bases and J dropped 1 base, with 20 bases sitting between them. CDR3 length equals 17 residues. Germline lookup yields CDR1 MDHEN and CDR2 SYDVKM. CDR3 residues: CASSPPRLEAPNTEAFF. The CDR3 DNA reads as TGTGCCAGCAGTCCCCCTCGACTGGAGGCCCCGAACACTGAAGCTTTCTTT.

This clone came up a few times. The chain employs TRBV9 and TRBJ2-3; tentative D call: TRBD2 (5 bases). This CDR3 spans 16 amino acids. Germline CDR1 reads SGDLS; CDR2 reads YYNGEE. V was trimmed by 3 bases and J by 0 bases, leaving 14 bases between them. CDR3 loop: CASSAPYTGSTDTQYF. DNA of the CDR3: TGTGCCAGCAGCGCCCCTTATACGGGAAGCACAGATACGCAGTATTTT.

This clone occurred a few times. V is TRBV27 and J is TRBJ2-1, with a weak D call TRBD2 (6 bases). Per germline, CDR1 MNHEY and CDR2 SMNVEV (reference sequence). The CDR3 has 14 amino acids. V was trimmed by 4 bases and J by 0 bases, leaving 7 bases between them. The CDR3 DNA follows: TGTGCCAGCAGTTGGGGGGACTCCTACAATGAGCAGTTCTTC. It specifies CASSWGDSYNEQFF.

The chain uses TRBV27 and TRBJ2-7; D remains ambiguous. CDR1 MNHEY and CDR2 SMNVEV come from the germline V gene (reference sequence). CDR3 length: 13 amino acids. Trimming took 2 bases from V and 3 from J, leaving 8 bases between them. CDR3 sequence reads: CASSLGPNYEQYF. The CDR3 DNA sequence: TGTGCCAGCAGTTTAGGACCCAACTACGAGCAGTACTTC.

J is TRBJ1-1 and V is TRBV27; 9 bases are shared with TRBD1. CDR1 and CDR2 from the germline V gene are MNHEY and SMNVEV (reference sequence). V shed 0 bases, J shed 6 bases, and the junction held 5 bases outside the gene matches. The CDR3 spans 15 residues. Written as DNA, the CDR3 is TGTGCCAGCAGTTTATCGGTTGACAGGGGGGCTGAAGCTTTCTTT. Amino acid sequence: CASSLSVDRGAEAFF.

V usage is TRBV4-1 and J usage is TRBJ2-7, with D perhaps given as TRBD1 or TRBD2 (5 bases each). Trimming shortened V by 3 bases and J by 6 bases, and 21 bases separated the two germline ends. The CDR3 contains 16 residues. Germline CDR1 and CDR2: MGHRA and YSYEKL. The CDR3 coding sequence is TGCGCCAGCAGCCACCGGGACGGACGAAAGGGATTCGAGCAGTACTTC. This gives the protein CASSHRDGRKGFEQYF.

The V call is TRBV6-5, the J call TRBJ1-3; a weak D match, TRBD1 (5 bases). Trimming cost V 4 bases and J 2 bases, with 9 bases left between them. The CDR3 runs 14 residues. From germline, CDR1 is MNHEY and CDR2 SVGAGI. CDR3 region: CASSWGRAGNTIYF. The CDR3 bases are TGTGCCAGCAGTTGGGGCAGGGCTGGAAACACCATATATTTT.

This clone was seen a few times. The chain uses TRBV5-1 and TRBJ2-5; 10 positions agree with TRBD2. The V and J ends lost 1 base and 3 bases, in that order; junction bases with no gene match: 3. The CDR3 totals 15 residues. Germline values: CDR1 SGHRS, CDR2 YFSETQ. The CDR3 DNA sequence: TGCGCCAGCAGCTTGCCCCTAGCGGGGGAAGAGACCCAGTACTTC. The encoded protein is CASSLPLAGEETQYF. The complete variable domain, with remaining parts taken from reference TRBV5-1 and TRBJ2-5, reads KAGVTQTPRYLIKTRGQQVTLSCSPISGHRSVSWYQQTPGQGLQFLFEYFSETQRNKGNFPGRFSGRQFSNSRSEMNVSTLELGDSALYLCASSLPLAGEETQYFGPGTRLLVL.

This clone was counted between two and nine times. The rearrangement joins TRBV19 to TRBJ2-1; 7 nucleotides match TRBD2. The CDR3 extends over 19 amino acids. Germline assignment: CDR1 LNHDA and CDR2 SQIVND (reference sequence). With 3 bases clipped from V and 7 bases from J, the junction kept 21 bases outside the gene matches. CDR3 amino acids: CASSMWIEASGPYMNEQFF. The DNA of the CDR3 is TGTGCCAGTAGTATGTGGATCGAGGCTAGCGGTCCCTACATGAATGAGCAGTTCTTC.

This clone was seen a few times. DNA for the CDR3: TGTGCCAGCAGTTACGGAGATAGCGGGGAGACCCAGTACTTC. Translating it yields CASSYGDSGETQYF. The chain is built from TRBV6-5 and TRBJ2-5, with TRBD2 matching over 7 bases. Germline values: CDR1 MNHEY, CDR2 SVGAGI. The ends lost 2 bases at V and 5 bases at J; junction bases unmatched: 5. The length of the CDR3 is 14 residues.

This chain uses TRBV10-3 with TRBJ2-1, with 7 bases lining up with TRBD1. The germline V gene has CDR1 ENHRY and CDR2 SYGVKD. This CDR3 has 12 residues. Germline trimming cut 6 bases from V and 10 bases from J; bases unmatched to any gene: 6. CDR3 region: CAIRPTGNEQFF. In nucleotides, the CDR3 is TGTGCCATCAGACCGACAGGGAACGAGCAGTTCTTC.

This clone was seen a few times. CDR3 in DNA: TGTGCCAGCTCACCATCGGGACCGAACTACGAGCAGTACTTC. Its protein product is CASSPSGPNYEQYF. The V and J genes are TRBV18 and TRBJ2-7; D is perhaps TRBD1 or TRBD2 (5 bases each). The length of the CDR3 is 14 residues. V gave up 2 bases and J gave up 3 bases, with 11 bases separating them. CDR1 and CDR2 (germline): KGHSH, LQKENI.

The chain couples TRBV3-1 (or the pseudogene TRBV3-2) to TRBJ2-6; D unclear. CDR1 and CDR2 (germline): LGHDT, YNNKEL (reference sequence). This CDR3 is built from 14 residues. Trimming removed 10 bases from V and 0 bases from J, with 10 bases in between. The DNA for the CDR3 is TGTGCCACCGGCCTCCTCTCTGGGGCCAACGTCCTGACTTTC. It translates to CATGLLSGANVLTF.

The V and J genes are TRBV6-6 and TRBJ2-7, with TRBD1 as a possible D gene (6 bases). The CDR3 totals 15 residues. V was cut by 4 bases and J by 4 bases, with 17 bases left in between. Germline assignment: CDR1 MNHNY and CDR2 SVGAGI (reference sequence). CDR3 sequence: CASSSSDSKSYEQYF. CDR3 bases: TGTGCCAGCAGTTCATCGGACAGTAAGTCTTACGAGCAGTACTTC.

The V call is TRBV6-1, the J call TRBJ2-1; D is ambiguous. Germline V gene sequence: CDR1 MNHNS, CDR2 SASEGT. V lost 3 bases and J 9 bases, leaving 6 bases between the germline ends. This CDR3 is 11 amino acids long. The DNA of the CDR3 is TGTGCCAGCAGTGAGGTTAGTGAGCAGTTCTTC. Its translation: CASSEVSEQFF.

The count of this clone is one. V is TRBV13 and J is TRBJ2-3; D may be TRBD2 (6 bases). CDR3 length: 15 amino acids. The germline V gene has CDR1 PRHDT and CDR2 FYEKMQ (reference sequence). Trimming shortened V by 1 base and J by 3 bases, and 11 bases separated the two germline ends. DNA of the CDR3: TGTGCCAGCAGCTTAGCGGGAGAATGGACAGATACGCAGTATTTT. It encodes CASSLAGEWTDTQYF.

The rearrangement joins TRBV6-2 or TRBV6-3 to TRBJ2-3; 10 positions match TRBD2. The germline V gene encodes CDR1 MNHEY and CDR2 SVGEGT. The CDR3 loop spans 15 amino acids. Unmatched junction bases numbered 2, after V lost 2 bases and J lost 3 bases. This CDR3 reads CASSYLAGETDTQYF. CDR3 nucleotides: TGTGCCAGCAGTTACCTAGCGGGAGAAACAGATACGCAGTATTTT.

The chain joins TRBV19 to TRBJ1-5; D might be TRBD1 (6 bases). The CDR3 consists of 14 residues. The germline gives CDR1 LNHDA, CDR2 SQIVND (reference sequence). Between the trimmed V and J ends, which lost 9 bases and 0 bases, there was a span of 12 bases. CDR3 DNA: TGTGCCAGCACAGGGCTCTATAGCAATCAGCCCCAGCATTTT. Encoded protein: CASTGLYSNQPQHF.

In this sample, this clone turned up a few times. The gene calls are TRBV11-2 and TRBJ2-1; 7 nucleotides line up with TRBD2. Trimming cost V 5 bases and J 8 bases; bases outside gene matches: 6. The CDR3 runs to 13 residues. From germline, CDR1 is SGHAT and CDR2 FQNNGV. CDR3 region: CASSLGRGDEQFF. CDR3 DNA sequence: TGTGCCAGCAGCCTAGGCCGGGGGGATGAGCAGTTCTTC. The entire variable domain, with the rest obtained from reference TRBV11-2 and TRBJ2-1, is as follows: EAGVAQSPRYKIIEKRQSVAFWCNPISGHATLYWYQQILGQGPKLLIQFQNNGVVDDSQLPKDRFSAERLKGVDSTLKIQPAKLEDSAVYLCASSLGRGDEQFFGPGTRLTVL.